Sequencing of this T cell receptor (beta chain) was carried out in a study of shared clonotypes between healthy human individuals. J gave up 5 bases and V 5 bases, and 11 bases lay outside the gene matches. The CDR3 is 17 amino acids. Per the germline V gene, CDR1 is SGHNT and CDR2 is YYREEE (reference sequence). The repertoire was sequenced with immunoSEQ multiplex PCR; TCRdb's copy has only in-frame clones and lacks some. This sample has nearly 500,000 clones, with over 65% found just once. This clone showed up many times. The rearrangement links TRBV5-4 to TRBJ2-1; 12 bases are a match to TRBD2. The sequencing input was PBMCs. This clonotype was obtained from a woman in her thirties or forties in good health. Some clones in this sample may be carry-over from other donors' samples. CDR3: CASRNLAGGPKHNEQFF. For the CDR3, the DNA is TGTGCCAGCAGAAATCTAGCGGGAGGGCCGAAGCACAATGAGCAGTTCTTC.